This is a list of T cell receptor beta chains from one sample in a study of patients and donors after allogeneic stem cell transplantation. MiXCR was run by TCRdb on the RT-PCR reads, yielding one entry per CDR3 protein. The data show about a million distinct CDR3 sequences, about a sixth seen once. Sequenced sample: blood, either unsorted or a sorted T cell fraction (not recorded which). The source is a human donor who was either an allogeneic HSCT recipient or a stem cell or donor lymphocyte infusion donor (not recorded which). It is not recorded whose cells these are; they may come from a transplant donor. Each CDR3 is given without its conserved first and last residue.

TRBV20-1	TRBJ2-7	SATDRASYYEQY
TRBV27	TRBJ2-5	ATRPLAGPMGETQY
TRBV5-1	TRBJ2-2	ASRAPGTGSGELF
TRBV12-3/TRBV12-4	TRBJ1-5	ASSPGTVSNQPQH
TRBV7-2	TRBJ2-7	ASSLFSGYEQY
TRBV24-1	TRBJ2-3	ATRGRRTDTQY
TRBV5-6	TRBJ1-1	ASSGEGGFNTEAF
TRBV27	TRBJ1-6	ASSRTQGAGNSPLH
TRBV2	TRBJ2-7	ASRAGTGYYEQY
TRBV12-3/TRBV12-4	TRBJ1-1	ASTLGGGSTEAF
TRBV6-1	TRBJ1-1	ASSFRPDQSTEAF
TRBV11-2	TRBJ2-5	ASTLTGQETQY
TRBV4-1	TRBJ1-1	ASSQGPGSHLNTEAF
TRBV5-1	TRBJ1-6	ASSLAGSGDSPLH
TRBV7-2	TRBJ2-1	ASSLEARGSALNEQF
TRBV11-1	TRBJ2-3	ASSLAVKRGTDTQY
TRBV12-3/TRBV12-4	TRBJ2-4	ASSPGQGLRNIQY
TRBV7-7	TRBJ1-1	ASSYRENTEAI
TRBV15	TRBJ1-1	ATSPENREAF
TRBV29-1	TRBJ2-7	SVLTGEQY
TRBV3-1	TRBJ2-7	ASSQESGTTYEQY
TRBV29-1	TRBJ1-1	SAGPGQAPNTEAF
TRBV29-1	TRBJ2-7	SVFDRSMGILEQY
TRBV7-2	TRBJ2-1	ASSFTSWEQF
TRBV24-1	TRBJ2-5	ATSDLRSAETQY
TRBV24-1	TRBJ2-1	ATSDPGLEYNEQF
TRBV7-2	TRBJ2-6	ASSEPNVLT
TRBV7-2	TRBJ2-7	ASSFPSYSYEQY
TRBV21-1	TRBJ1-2	ASSKVKDSLSNYGYT
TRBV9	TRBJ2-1	ASSVAGTRGIDEQF
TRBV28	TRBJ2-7	ASSAPGQGSPYEQY
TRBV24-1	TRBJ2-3	ATRHADTQY
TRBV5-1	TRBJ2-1	ASGSGRDLPISYNEQF
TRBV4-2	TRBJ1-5	ASSQEGKGPKPQH
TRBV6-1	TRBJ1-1	ASTMGGANTEAF
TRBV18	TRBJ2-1	ASSPLPTSGGVYNEQF